This note documents a single T cell receptor (beta chain) sequence. The junction differs from germline at one of its ends, possibly a read error. Based on CD45RO/CCR7/CD25/CD127/CD95/CD27, CD4+ regulatory, stem cell-like memory, naive and central memory cells were sorted. Germline loops: CDR1 MNHEY, CDR2 SMNVEV (reference sequence). The CDR3 has 13 residues. These data come from a study of beta chain features in type 1 diabetes. Every bit of the isolated RNA underwent reverse transcription, so sequencing read expressed TCRB transcripts. Profiling relied on immunoSEQ multiplex PCR, and the TCRdb table lists in-frame clones only, not all of them. The sample contains almost 250,000 clones, 13% to 15% of which appear only once.

This rearrangement joins TRBV27 to TRBJ1-2; perhaps TRBD1 as D (5 bases). The sequencing sample was made of naive CD4+ T cells from blood. The sequence came from a woman aged 40 to 55 in good health. CDR3 DNA: TGTGCCAGCAGTCTCCAGGGTGTCTCTTTTCCCCACTTC. This sequence encodes CASSLQGVSFPHF.